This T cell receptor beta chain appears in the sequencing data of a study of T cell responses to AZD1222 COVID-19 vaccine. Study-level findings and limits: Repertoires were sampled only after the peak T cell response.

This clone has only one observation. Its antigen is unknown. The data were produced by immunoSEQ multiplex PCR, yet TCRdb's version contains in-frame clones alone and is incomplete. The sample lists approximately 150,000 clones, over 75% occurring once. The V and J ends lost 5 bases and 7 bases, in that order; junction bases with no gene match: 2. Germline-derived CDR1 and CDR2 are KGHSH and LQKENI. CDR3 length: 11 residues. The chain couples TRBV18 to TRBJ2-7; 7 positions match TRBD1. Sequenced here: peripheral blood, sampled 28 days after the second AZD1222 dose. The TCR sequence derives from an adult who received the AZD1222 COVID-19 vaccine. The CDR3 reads CASSSQGEQYF. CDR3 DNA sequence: TGTGCCAGCTCATCACAGGGGGAGCAGTACTTC.